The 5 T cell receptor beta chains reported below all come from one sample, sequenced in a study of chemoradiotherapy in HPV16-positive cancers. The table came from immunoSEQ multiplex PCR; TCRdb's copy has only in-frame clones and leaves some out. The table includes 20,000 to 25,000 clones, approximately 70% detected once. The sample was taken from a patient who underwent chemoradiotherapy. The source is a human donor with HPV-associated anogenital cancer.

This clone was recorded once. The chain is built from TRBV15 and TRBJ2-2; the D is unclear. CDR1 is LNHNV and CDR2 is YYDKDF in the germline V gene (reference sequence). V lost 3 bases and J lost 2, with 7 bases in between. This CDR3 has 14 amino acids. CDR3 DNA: TGTGCCACCAGCAGTTCGCCCAACACCGGGGAGCTGTTTTTT. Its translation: CATSSSPNTGELFF.

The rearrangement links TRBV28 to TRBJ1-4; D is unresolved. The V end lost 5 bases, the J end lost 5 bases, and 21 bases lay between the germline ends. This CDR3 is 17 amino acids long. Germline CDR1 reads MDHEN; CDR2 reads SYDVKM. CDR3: CASSPPAGGNVNEKLFF. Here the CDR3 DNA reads TGTGCCAGCAGTCCCCCAGCAGGCGGCAATGTGAATGAAAAACTGTTTTTT.

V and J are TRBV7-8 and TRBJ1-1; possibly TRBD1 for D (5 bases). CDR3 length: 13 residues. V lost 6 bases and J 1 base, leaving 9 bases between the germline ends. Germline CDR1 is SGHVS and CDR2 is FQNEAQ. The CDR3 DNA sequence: TGTGCCAGCAGTGGGAGGGGGAACACTGAAGCTTTCTTT. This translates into CASSGRGNTEAFF.

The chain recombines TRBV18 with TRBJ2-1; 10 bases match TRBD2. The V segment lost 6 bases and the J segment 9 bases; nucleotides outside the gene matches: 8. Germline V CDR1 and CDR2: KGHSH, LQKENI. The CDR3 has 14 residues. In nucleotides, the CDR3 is TGTGCCAGCTCGTCCGGGACTAGCGAGTTTGAGCAGTTCTTC. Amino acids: CASSSGTSEFEQFF.

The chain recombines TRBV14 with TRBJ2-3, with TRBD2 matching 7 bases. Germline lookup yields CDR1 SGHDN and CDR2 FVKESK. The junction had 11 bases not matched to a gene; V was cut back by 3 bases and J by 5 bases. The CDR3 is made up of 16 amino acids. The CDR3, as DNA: TGTGCCAGCAGCCAGCGGGGAGGGAGCGTTGGAGATACGCAGTATTTT. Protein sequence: CASSQRGGSVGDTQYF.